This T cell receptor beta chain was profiled in a study of OX40 agonist ivuxolimab in advanced cancers. Across the whole study: Patients got intravenous ivuxolimab at 0.01 to 10 mg/kg every 2 weeks. A male proportion of over 75% was recorded, with mean age about 62 years and range about 20 to 85.

About this clone: Its matching antigen is unknown.

The CDR3 is 15 residues long. Germline V gene data show CDR1 as SGHVS and CDR2 as FNYEAQ. V lost 3 bases, J lost 0 bases, and 10 bases lay in between. Study-level points and caveats: With doses of 0.1-3.0 mg/kg, partial responders showed among the lowest clonal expansion.

Produced via immunoSEQ multiplex PCR; TCRdb's table is partial and in-frame only. This table holds tens of thousands of clones, over 60% found once. The genes are TRBV7-6 and TRBJ2-3; D possibly uses TRBD1 or TRBD2 (5 bases each). The receptor was isolated from an adult with an advanced solid tumor such as melanoma, head and neck, liver or kidney cancer. The material was CD4+ or CD8+ T cells sorted from blood, obtained in a trial of the OX40 agonist ivuxolimab. The DNA for the CDR3 is TGTGCCAGCAGCTTGAGGGACGGTAGCACAGATACGCAGTATTTT. This gives the protein CASSLRDGSTDTQYF.